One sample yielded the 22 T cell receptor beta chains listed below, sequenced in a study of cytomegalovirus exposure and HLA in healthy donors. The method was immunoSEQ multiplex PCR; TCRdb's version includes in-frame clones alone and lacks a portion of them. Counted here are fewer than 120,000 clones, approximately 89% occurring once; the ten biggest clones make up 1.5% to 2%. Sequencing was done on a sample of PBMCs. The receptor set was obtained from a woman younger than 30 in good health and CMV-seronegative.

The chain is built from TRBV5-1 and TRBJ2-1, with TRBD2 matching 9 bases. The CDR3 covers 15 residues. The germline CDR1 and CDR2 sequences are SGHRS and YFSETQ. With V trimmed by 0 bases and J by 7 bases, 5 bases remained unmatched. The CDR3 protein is CASSLVAGGLNEQFF. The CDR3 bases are TGCGCCAGCAGCTTGGTGGCGGGGGGGCTAAATGAGCAGTTCTTC. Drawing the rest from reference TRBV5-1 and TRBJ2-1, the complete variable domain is KAGVTQTPRYLIKTRGQQVTLSCSPISGHRSVSWYQQTPGQGLQFLFEYFSETQRNKGNFPGRFSGRQFSNSRSEMNVSTLELGDSALYLCASSLVAGGLNEQFFGPGTRLTVL.

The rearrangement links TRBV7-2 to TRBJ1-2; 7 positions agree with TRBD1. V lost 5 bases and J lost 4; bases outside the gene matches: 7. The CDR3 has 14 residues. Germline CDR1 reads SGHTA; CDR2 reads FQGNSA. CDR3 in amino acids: CASSLTGPGYGYTF. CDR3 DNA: TGTGCCAGCAGCCTGACAGGGCCTGGCTATGGCTACACCTTC.

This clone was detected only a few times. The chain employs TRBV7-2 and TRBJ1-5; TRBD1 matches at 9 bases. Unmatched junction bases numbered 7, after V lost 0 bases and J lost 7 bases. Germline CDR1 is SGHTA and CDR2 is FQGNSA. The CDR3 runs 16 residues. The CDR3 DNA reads TGTGCCAGCAGCTTAGCGGGGGACAGGGCGGAGCAGCCCCAGCATTTT. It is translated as CASSLAGDRAEQPQHF.

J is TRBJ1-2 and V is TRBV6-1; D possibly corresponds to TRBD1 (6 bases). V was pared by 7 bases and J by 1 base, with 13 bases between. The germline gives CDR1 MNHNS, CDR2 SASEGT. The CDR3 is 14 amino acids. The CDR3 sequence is CASKLGQFNYGYTF. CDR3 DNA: TGTGCCAGCAAGCTAGGACAGTTTAACTATGGCTACACCTTC.

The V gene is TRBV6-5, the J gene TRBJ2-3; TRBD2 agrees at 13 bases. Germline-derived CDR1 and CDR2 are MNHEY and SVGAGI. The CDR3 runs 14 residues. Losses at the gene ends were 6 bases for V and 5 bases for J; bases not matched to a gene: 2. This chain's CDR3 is CASRLAGGQDTQYF. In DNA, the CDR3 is TGTGCCAGCAGACTAGCGGGGGGGCAAGATACGCAGTATTTT.

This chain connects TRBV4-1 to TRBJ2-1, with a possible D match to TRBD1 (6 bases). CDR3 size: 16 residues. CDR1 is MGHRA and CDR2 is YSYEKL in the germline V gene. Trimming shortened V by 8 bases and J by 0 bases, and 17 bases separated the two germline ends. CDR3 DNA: TGCGCCAGCTCCTCGAGACAGGAAAGCTCCTACAATGAGCAGTTCTTC. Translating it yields CASSSRQESSYNEQFF.

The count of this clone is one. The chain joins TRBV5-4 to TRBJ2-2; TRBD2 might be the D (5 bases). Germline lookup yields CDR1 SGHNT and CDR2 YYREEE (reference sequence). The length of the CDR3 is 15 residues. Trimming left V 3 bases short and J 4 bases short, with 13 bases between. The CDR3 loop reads CASSSASFGTGELFF. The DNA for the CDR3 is TGTGCCAGCAGCTCCGCTAGCTTTGGCACCGGGGAGCTGTTTTTT.

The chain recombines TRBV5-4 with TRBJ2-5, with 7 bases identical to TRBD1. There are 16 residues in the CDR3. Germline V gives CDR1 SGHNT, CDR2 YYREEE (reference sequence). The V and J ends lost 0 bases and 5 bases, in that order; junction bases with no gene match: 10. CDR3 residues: CASSLEGAGLGETQYF. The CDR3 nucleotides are TGTGCCAGCAGCTTGGAGGGGGCAGGGTTAGGGGAGACCCAGTACTTC.

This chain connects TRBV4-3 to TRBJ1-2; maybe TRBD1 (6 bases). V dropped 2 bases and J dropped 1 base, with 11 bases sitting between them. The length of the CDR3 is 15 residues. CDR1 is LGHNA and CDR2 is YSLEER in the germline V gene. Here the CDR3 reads CASSQMDRDNYGYTF. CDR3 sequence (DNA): TGCGCCAGCAGCCAAATGGACAGAGATAACTATGGCTACACCTTC.

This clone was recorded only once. The DNA of the CDR3 is TGCGCCAGCAGGGGACTAGCGGGAGAAGAGACCCAGTACTTC. It specifies CASRGLAGEETQYF. The chain recombines TRBV5-1 with TRBJ2-5; 14 bases fit TRBD2. The CDR3 is 14 residues long. Looked up from germline, CDR1 is SGHRS and CDR2 is YFSETQ. V lost 5 bases to trimming and J lost 3 bases; unmatched junction nucleotides: 0. The full variable domain, completed using reference TRBV5-1 and TRBJ2-5, is KAGVTQTPRYLIKTRGQQVTLSCSPISGHRSVSWYQQTPGQGLQFLFEYFSETQRNKGNFPGRFSGRQFSNSRSEMNVSTLELGDSALYLCASRGLAGEETQYFGPGTRLLVL.

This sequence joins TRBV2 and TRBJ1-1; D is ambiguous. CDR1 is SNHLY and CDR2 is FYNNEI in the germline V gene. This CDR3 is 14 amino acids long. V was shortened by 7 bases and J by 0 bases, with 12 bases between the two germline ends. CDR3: CASTLGIMNTEAFF. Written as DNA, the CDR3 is TGTGCCAGCACCCTAGGCATTATGAACACTGAAGCTTTCTTT.

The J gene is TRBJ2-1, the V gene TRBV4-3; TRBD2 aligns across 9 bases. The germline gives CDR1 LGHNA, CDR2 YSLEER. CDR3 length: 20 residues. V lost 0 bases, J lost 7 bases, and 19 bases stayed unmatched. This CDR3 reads CASSQDLPSGSGGRGNEQFF. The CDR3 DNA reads TGCGCCAGCAGCCAAGATCTGCCCAGCGGGAGCGGGGGGAGGGGGAATGAGCAGTTCTTC.

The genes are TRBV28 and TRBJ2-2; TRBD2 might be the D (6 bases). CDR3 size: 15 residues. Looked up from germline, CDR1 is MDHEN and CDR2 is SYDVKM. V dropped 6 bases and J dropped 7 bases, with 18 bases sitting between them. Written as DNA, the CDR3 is TGTGCCAGCAGGTCTGGGGGTAGCGGAGGCGGGGAGCTGTTTTTT. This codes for CASRSGGSGGGELFF. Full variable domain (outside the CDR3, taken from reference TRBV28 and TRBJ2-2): DVKVTQSSRYLVKRTGEKVFLECVQDMDHENMFWYRQDPGLGLRLIYFSYDVKMKEKGDIPEGYSVSREKKERFSLILESASTNQTSMYLCASRSGGSGGGELFFGEGSRLTVL.

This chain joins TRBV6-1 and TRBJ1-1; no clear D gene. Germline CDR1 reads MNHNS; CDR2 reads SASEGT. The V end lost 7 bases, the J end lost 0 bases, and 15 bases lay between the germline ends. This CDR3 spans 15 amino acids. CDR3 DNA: TGTGCCAGCACCGTCCGAGGGAAGATGAACACTGAAGCTTTCTTT. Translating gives CASTVRGKMNTEAFF.

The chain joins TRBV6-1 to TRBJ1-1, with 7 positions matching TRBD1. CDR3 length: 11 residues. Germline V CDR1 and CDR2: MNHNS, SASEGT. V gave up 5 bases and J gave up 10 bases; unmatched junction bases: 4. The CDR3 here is CASSKGQLAFF. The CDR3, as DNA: TGTGCCAGCAGTAAGGGACAGCTAGCTTTCTTT.

In DNA, the CDR3 is TGTGCCAGCAGCCGACAGGGGGGCGTGTATGGCTACACCTTC. It codes for CASSRQGGVYGYTF. The genes are TRBV7-9 and TRBJ1-2; 9 bases map to TRBD1. J was trimmed by 5 bases and V by 5 bases; bases with no gene match: 6. Germline V gives CDR1 SEHNR, CDR2 FQNEAQ (reference sequence). The CDR3 runs 14 residues.

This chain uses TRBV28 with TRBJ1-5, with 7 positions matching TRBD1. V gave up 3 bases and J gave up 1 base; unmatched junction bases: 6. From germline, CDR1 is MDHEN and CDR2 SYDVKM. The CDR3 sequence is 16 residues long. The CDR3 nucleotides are TGTGCCAGCAGTTTTCGGAGCAGGGGGAGCAATCAGCCCCAGCATTTT. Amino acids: CASSFRSRGSNQPQHF.

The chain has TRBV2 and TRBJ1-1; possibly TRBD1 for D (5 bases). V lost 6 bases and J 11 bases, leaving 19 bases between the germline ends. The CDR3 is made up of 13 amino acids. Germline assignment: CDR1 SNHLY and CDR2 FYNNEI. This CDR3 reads CASRGIEGVEAFF. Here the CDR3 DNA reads TGTGCCAGCAGGGGAATAGAAGGGGTTGAGGCTTTCTTT.

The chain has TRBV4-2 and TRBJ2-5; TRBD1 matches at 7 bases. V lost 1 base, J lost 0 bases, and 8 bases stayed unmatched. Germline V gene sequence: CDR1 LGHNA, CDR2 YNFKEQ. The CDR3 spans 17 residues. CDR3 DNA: TGTGCCAGCAGCCAAGGAGGGGGCACCCCGTACCAAGAGACCCAGTACTTC. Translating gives CASSQGGGTPYQETQYF.

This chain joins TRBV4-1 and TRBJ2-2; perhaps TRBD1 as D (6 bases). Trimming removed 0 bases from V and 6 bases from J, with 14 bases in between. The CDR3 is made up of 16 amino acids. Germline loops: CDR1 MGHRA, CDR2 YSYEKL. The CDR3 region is CASSQDRQGFAGELFF. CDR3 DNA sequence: TGCGCCAGCAGCCAAGATCGCCAGGGGTTCGCCGGGGAGCTGTTTTTT.

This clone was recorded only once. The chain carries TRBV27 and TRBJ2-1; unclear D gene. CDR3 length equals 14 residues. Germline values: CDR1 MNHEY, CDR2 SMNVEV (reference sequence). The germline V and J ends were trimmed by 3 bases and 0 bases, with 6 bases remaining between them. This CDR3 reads CASSFRSSYNEQFF. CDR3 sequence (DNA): TGTGCCAGCAGTTTTAGGAGCTCCTACAATGAGCAGTTCTTC.

The DNA for the CDR3 is TGTGCCAGCAGTTTATACAGCTCCTCTGGAAACACCATATATTTT. Protein: CASSLYSSSGNTIYF. The V and J genes are TRBV27 and TRBJ1-3; D unresolved. Per the germline V gene, CDR1 is MNHEY and CDR2 is SMNVEV (reference sequence). The length of the CDR3 is 15 residues. V was trimmed by 1 base and J by 0 bases, leaving 7 bases between them.